Shown below are 13 T cell receptor beta chains from a single sample sequenced in a study of blood T cell repertoires in COVID-19. Repertoires were generated with immunoSEQ multiplex PCR, while TCRdb's copy carries only in-frame clones and drops some. The sample lists some 300,000 clones; 88% were seen once. Sequencing was performed on peripheral blood. Receptors were obtained from a woman in her twenties or thirties who had recovered from COVID-19.

The J gene is TRBJ1-5, the V gene TRBV19; 9 bases are a match to TRBD1. CDR3 length: 16 residues. From germline, CDR1 is LNHDA and CDR2 SQIVND (reference sequence). V dropped 10 bases and J dropped 2; count of bases not matched to a gene: 12. The CDR3 sequence: CAKIRNRGRCNQPQHF. CDR3 nucleotides: TGTGCCAAAATACGAAACAGGGGGCGATGCAATCAGCCCCAGCATTTT.

The chain carries TRBV14 and TRBJ1-1, with D hard to call. CDR1 is SGHDN, CDR2 FVKESK, per germline. The CDR3 is 13 residues long. V gave up 4 bases and J gave up 1 base, with 7 bases separating them. CDR3 residues: CASSPGSNTEAFF. CDR3 bases: TGTGCCAGCAGCCCCGGGTCGAACACTGAAGCTTTCTTT.

This clone has a handful of counts. This CDR3 is also generated by other DNA sequences in the sample. The V gene is TRBV7-8, the J gene TRBJ1-3; D is unresolved. The length of the CDR3 is 12 residues. V was clipped by 5 bases and J by 4 bases, with 6 bases between them. Germline-derived CDR1 and CDR2 are SGHVS and FQNEAQ. In DNA form, the CDR3 reads TGTGCCAGCAGCCCCACAGGAAACACCATATATTTT. The encoded protein is CASSPTGNTIYF.

The chain couples TRBV6-5 to TRBJ1-1; possible D gene TRBD1, 6 bases. The CDR3 loop spans 13 amino acids. Germline V CDR1 and CDR2: MNHEY, SVGAGI. V shed 6 bases and J shed 3 bases, with 11 bases lying between them. The CDR3 DNA follows: TGTGCCAGCAGGCACACAGGGTACACTGAAGCTTTCTTT. Translation gives CASRHTGYTEAFF.

This chain links TRBV4-1 with TRBJ1-2, with no clear D. Looked up from germline, CDR1 is MGHRA and CDR2 is YSYEKL. CDR3 length: 16 amino acids. V was trimmed by 0 bases and J by 1 base, leaving 12 bases between them. The CDR3 protein is CASSQDVGRINYGYTF. The CDR3 DNA reads TGCGCCAGCAGCCAAGACGTGGGCCGGATTAACTATGGCTACACCTTC.

The gene calls are TRBV2 and TRBJ2-1; 8 bases map to TRBD1. The length of the CDR3 is 13 residues. V lost 7 bases and J lost 7; bases outside the gene matches: 6. CDR1 and CDR2 (germline): SNHLY, FYNNEI. For the CDR3, the DNA is TGTGCCAGCATCAGGGGGCTGGGGAATGAGCAGTTCTTC. Encoded protein: CASIRGLGNEQFF.

V usage is TRBV5-1 and J usage is TRBJ1-6; TRBD1 is a possible D gene (5 bases). V was clipped by 0 bases and J by 17 bases, with 18 bases between them. The CDR3 extends over 14 amino acids. Germline CDR1 is SGHRS and CDR2 is YFSETQ. The CDR3 nucleotides are TGCGCCAGCAGCTTGGAAGGGGTCAGACGGGGGGTCCACTTT. It translates to CASSLEGVRRGVHF.

This clone was found once. The J gene is TRBJ2-1, the V gene TRBV11-2; 10 bases are shared with TRBD1. With 0 bases clipped from V and 6 bases from J, the junction kept 11 bases outside the gene matches. The CDR3 contains 18 residues. From germline, CDR1 is SGHAT and CDR2 FQNNGV. CDR3 residues: CASSLDYVTGTGVNEQFF. In DNA, the CDR3 is TGTGCCAGCAGCTTAGATTATGTGACCGGGACAGGGGTCAATGAGCAGTTCTTC.

The chain uses TRBV27 and TRBJ1-4; a possible D gene is TRBD1 (5 bases). The CDR3 runs to 14 residues. Trimming stripped 2 bases from V and 7 bases from J, with 11 bases between. Germline CDR1 MNHEY, CDR2 SMNVEV (reference sequence). The CDR3 DNA reads as TGTGCCAGCAGTTTACAGGGTCTCGGTGAAAAACTGTTTTTT. Amino acids: CASSLQGLGEKLFF.

This sequence joins TRBV2 and TRBJ1-2; 7 bases match TRBD1. Trimming removed 6 bases from V and 6 bases from J; junction bases left unmatched: 1. The CDR3 has 11 amino acids. CDR1 SNHLY and CDR2 FYNNEI come from the germline V gene. The CDR3 loop is CASRQGNGYTF. The CDR3 DNA reads TGTGCCAGCAGACAGGGGAATGGCTACACCTTC.

This chain joins TRBV24-1 and TRBJ2-7, with 7 positions matching TRBD1. This CDR3 is built from 16 residues. After removal of 4 bases from V and 5 bases from J, the junction contained 13 bases not matched to a gene. Germline V lookup: CDR1 KGHDR, CDR2 SFDVKD. This CDR3 is CATSDSRQGNVDEQYF. The DNA for the CDR3 is TGTGCCACCAGTGACTCCCGACAGGGTAATGTGGACGAGCAGTACTTC.

The V gene is TRBV1, the J gene TRBJ1-1; the table calls TRBD1, which could not be checked here. TRBV1 is reported as a pseudogene. The CDR3 spans 21 residues. CDR3 loop: CTSSQDTPNDRPGFSDTEAFF. CDR3 sequence (DNA): TGCACCAGCAGCCAAGATACCCCTAATGACAGGCCGGGATTTAGCGACACTGAAGCTTTCTTT.

The V and J genes are TRBV7-3 and TRBJ1-1; 11 bases match TRBD1. The CDR3 consists of 19 residues. Germline V gene sequence: CDR1 SGHTA, CDR2 FQGTGA. The J segment lost 0 bases and the V segment lost 1 base, leaving 10 bases of the junction unmatched. The DNA of the CDR3 is TGTGCCAGCAGCTTAAGCCCCCCGGACAGGGGGCAGATGAACACTGAAGCTTTCTTT. It yields the protein CASSLSPPDRGQMNTEAFF.